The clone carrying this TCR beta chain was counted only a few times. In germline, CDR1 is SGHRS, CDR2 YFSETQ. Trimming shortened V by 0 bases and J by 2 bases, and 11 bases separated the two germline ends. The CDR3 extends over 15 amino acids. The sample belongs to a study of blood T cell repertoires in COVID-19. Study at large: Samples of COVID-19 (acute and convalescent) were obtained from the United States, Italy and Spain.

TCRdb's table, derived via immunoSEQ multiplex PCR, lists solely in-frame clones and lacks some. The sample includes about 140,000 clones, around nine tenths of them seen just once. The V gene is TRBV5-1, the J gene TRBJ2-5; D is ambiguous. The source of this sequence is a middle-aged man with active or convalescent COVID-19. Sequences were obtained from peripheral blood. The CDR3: CASSLVGRRQETQYF. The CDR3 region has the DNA TGCGCCAGCAGCTTGGTGGGCAGGCGACAAGAGACCCAGTACTTC.